A single sample is the source of the 30 T cell receptor beta chains below, sequenced in a study of T cell clonality in common variable immunodeficiency. Here immunoSEQ multiplex PCR was the method, and the copy in TCRdb shows in-frame clones only, minus some. Recorded here are about 30,000 clones, with no singletons, and the ten leading clones hold around 13%. Material for sequencing was peripheral blood mononuclear cells. Source of these receptors: a person aged 18 to 75 in good health.

This clone was seen at least ten times. Read data end 3 residues before the CDR3 end; the end is taken from the germline J gene. This chain uses TRBV7-9 with TRBJ2-1, with a weak D call TRBD2 (5 bases). Germline V CDR1 and CDR2: SEHNR, FQNEAQ (reference sequence). Trimming shortened V by 3 bases and J by 8 bases, and 14 bases separated the two germline ends. This CDR3 is 14 amino acids long. CDR3 bases read: TGTGCCAGCAGCTTTAGCCGCTACGGGGATGAG. This codes for CASSFSRYGDE. In full, the CDR3 is CASSFSRYGDEQFF.

This clone was observed many times. The read stops 3 residues short of the end of the CDR3; the missing end is completed from the germline J gene. J is TRBJ2-3 and V is TRBV5-4, with D possibly matching TRBD1 (7 bases). In germline, CDR1 is SGHNT, CDR2 YYREEE (reference sequence). This CDR3 is 15 amino acids long. The CDR3 sequence is CASSQGGRYQETQYF. The DNA read from the CDR3 is TGTGCCAGCAGCCAGGGGGGCAGGTACCAAGAGACG.

This clone was seen at least ten times. Read sequence stops 3 residues before the CDR3 end, and the germline J gene provides the missing end. The genes are TRBV5-1 and TRBJ2-3; 7 bases are shared with TRBD2. J was trimmed by 2 bases and V by 1 base; bases with no gene match: 10. The CDR3 sequence is 17 residues long. Germline CDR1 SGHRS, CDR2 YFSETQ. The sequenced CDR3 bases are TGCGCCAGCAGCTTGCGGGTGGGCGGGGGTGTCACAGATACG. It yields the protein CASSLRVGGGVTDT. The whole CDR3 protein reads CASSLRVGGGVTDTQYF.

A few counts support this clone. Coverage ceases 3 residues before the CDR3 finishes, and the germline J gene fills in the end. The gene calls are TRBV5-8 and TRBJ1-4, with TRBD1 matching 11 bases. The CDR3 length is 14 residues. Germline loops: CDR1 SGHTS, CDR2 YDEGEE. The CDR3 loop reads CASSLRGQGDKLFF. Partial CDR3 DNA: TGTGCCAGCAGCTTGCGGGGACAGGGGGATAAA.

The table lists this clone with many counts. Read coverage stops 3 residues before the CDR3 terminus; the germline J gene supplies the remainder. This chain connects TRBV28 to TRBJ2-7; the D is unclear. Looked up from germline, CDR1 is MDHEN and CDR2 is SYDVKM. The CDR3 has 12 residues. Trimming took off 3 bases at V and 5 bases at J, with 8 bases between the two ends. The DNA read from the CDR3 is TGTGCCAGCAGTTTGCGAATGAACGAG. This codes for CASSLRMNE. The entire CDR3 protein reads CASSLRMNEQYF.

This clone was counted many times. The DNA ends 3 residues before the CDR3 does, and the rest of the CDR3 is filled in from the germline J gene. The chain recombines TRBV20-1 with TRBJ1-5; D may be TRBD1 (5 bases). This CDR3 contains 14 residues. Deletions cut 3 bases from V and 3 bases from J, with 12 bases between. CDR1 is DFQATT and CDR2 is SNEGSKA in the germline V gene (reference sequence). CDR3: CSASPGHLNQPQHF. CDR3 bases read: TGCAGTGCTAGCCCCGGACATCTCAATCAGCCC.

This clone showed up just a few times. The read comes to an end 3 residues before the CDR3 does, leaving the germline J gene to fill in the end. The chain combines TRBV2 with TRBJ1-5; 9 bases map to TRBD1. After removal of 6 bases from V and 1 base from J, the junction contained 1 base not matched to a gene. Germline CDR1 SNHLY, CDR2 FYNNEI. This CDR3 is built from 14 residues. The covered CDR3 bases are TGTGCCAGCAGCGGACAGGGGAGCAATCAGCCC. Its translation: CASSGQGSNQP. The full-length CDR3 reads as CASSGQGSNQPQHF.

This clone was counted many times. The read falls 3 residues short of the CDR3 end, and the missing part is taken from the germline J gene. This sequence joins TRBV7-8 and TRBJ2-5, with D possibly matching TRBD1 (5 bases). CDR1 SGHVS and CDR2 FQNEAQ come from the germline V gene. The CDR3 is 13 residues long. Deletions cut 5 bases from V and 5 bases from J, with 12 bases between. The sequenced part of the CDR3 DNA is TGTGCCAGCAGCAACCAGGGTGGGGAGACC. This gives the protein CASSNQGGET. The entire CDR3 sequence reads CASSNQGGETQYF. Together with reference TRBV7-8 and TRBJ2-5, the CDR3 gives the full variable domain: GAGVSQSPRYKVAKRGQDVALRCDPISGHVSLFWYQQALGQGPEFLTYFQNEAQLDKSGLPSDRFFAERPEGSVSTLKIQRTQQEDSAVYLCASSNQGGETQYFGPGTRLLVL.

This clone occurred many times. The read comes to an end 3 residues before the CDR3 does, leaving the germline J gene to fill in the end. V usage is TRBV6-1 and J usage is TRBJ1-5; perhaps TRBD1 as D (6 bases). The germline gives CDR1 MNHNS, CDR2 SASEGT. CDR3 length equals 16 residues. Trimming took off 3 bases at V and 4 bases at J, with 16 bases between the two ends. The CDR3 spells CASSEQGIVVNQPQHF. CDR3 bases read: TGTGCCAGCAGTGAGCAGGGGATCGTCGTGAATCAGCCC.

This clone has ten or more counts. From the germline J gene comes the end of the CDR3, since the read stops 3 residues before it. V usage is TRBV7-6 and J usage is TRBJ2-5; D might be TRBD2 (6 bases). The germline V gene has CDR1 SGHVS and CDR2 FNYEAQ. This CDR3 contains 17 residues. V lost 1 base and J 2 bases, leaving 17 bases between the germline ends. The CDR3 here is CASSLGSRGTPQETQYF. Incomplete CDR3 DNA: TGTGCCAGCAGCTTAGGGTCCCGGGGGACCCCACAAGAGACC.

This clone was counted many times. The read comes to an end 3 residues before the CDR3 does, leaving the germline J gene to fill in the end. The rearrangement links TRBV12-3 or TRBV12-4 to TRBJ2-1, with D tentatively TRBD2 (6 bases). The CDR3 is 16 amino acids. The V end lost 6 bases, the J end lost 7 bases, and 22 bases lay between the germline ends. The covered CDR3 bases are TGTGCCAGCAGGCGAGGTTCCGGGACTTACCCTAATGAG. It translates to CASRRGSGTYPNE. The full CDR3 reads CASRRGSGTYPNEQFF.

On this clone itself: The CDR3 end lies 3 residues beyond the end of the read and is filled in from the germline J gene. The J gene is TRBJ1-6, the V gene TRBV18; TRBD1 might be the D (6 bases). V dropped 2 bases and J dropped 7 bases, with 18 bases sitting between them. Per the germline V gene, CDR1 is KGHSH and CDR2 is LQKENI. The CDR3 has 17 residues. CDR3 protein: CASSPTGGSAENSPLHF. The CDR3 DNA, read in part, is TGTGCCAGCTCACCAACTGGGGGCTCGGCAGAAAATTCACCC.

This clone was recorded many times. With the read ending 3 residues before the CDR3 end, the germline J gene is used to fill in that end. V usage is TRBV7-3 and J usage is TRBJ1-6; TRBD1 is a possible D gene (5 bases). V was trimmed by 5 bases and J by 9 bases, leaving 14 bases between them. Germline CDR1 reads SGHTA; CDR2 reads FQGTGA. The CDR3 spans 14 residues. The part of the CDR3 DNA that was read is TGTGCCAGCAGCGCCCAGGGTAGTGCTTCACCC. As protein: CASSAQGSASP. The CDR3 in its entirety is CASSAQGSASPLHF.

Ten or more counts support this clone. CDR3 sequence: CASSSVGGAGETQYF. CDR3 DNA (partial): TGTGCCAGCAGCTCAGTGGGGGGGGCGGGAGAGACC. The gene calls are TRBV7-3 and TRBJ2-5; D possibly corresponds to TRBD2 (7 bases). The CDR3 goes on 3 residues after the read ends, and that part is filled in from the germline J gene. The CDR3 spans 15 residues. Germline assignment: CDR1 SGHTA and CDR2 FQGTGA. V lost 4 bases, J lost 4 bases, and 16 bases lay in between.

This clone was recorded many times. The read is 3 residues too short to cover the CDR3 end, so that end is filled in from the germline J gene. This chain links TRBV7-2 with TRBJ1-6, with 7 bases matching TRBD1. Germline V gene data show CDR1 as SGHTA and CDR2 as FQGNSA. The CDR3 totals 13 residues. Losses at the gene ends were 5 bases for V and 6 bases for J; bases not matched to a gene: 1. The CDR3 protein is CASSRQGNSPLHF. The part of the CDR3 DNA that was read is TGTGCCAGCAGCCGACAGGGTAATTCACCC.

This clone has at least ten counts. The CDR3 end is not reached by the read, which stops 3 residues before it; the germline J gene fills it in. This rearrangement joins TRBV19 to TRBJ1-3; D gene ambiguous. The CDR3 extends over 13 amino acids. V was clipped by 9 bases and J by 4 bases, with 13 bases between them. Germline CDR1 reads LNHDA; CDR2 reads SQIVND (reference sequence). CDR3 sequence: CARTRPQGNTIYF. The covered CDR3 bases are TGTGCCAGAACCAGGCCTCAAGGAAACACC.

The table lists this clone with many counts. Sequencing ends 3 residues short of the CDR3 end; the germline J gene provides the rest. The chain links TRBV18 to TRBJ1-6; the match to TRBD1 covers 7 bases. V lost 4 bases and J lost 8; bases outside the gene matches: 8. Germline V lookup: CDR1 KGHSH, CDR2 LQKENI. This CDR3 comprises 15 residues. The CDR3 DNA, read in part, is TGTGCCAGCTCACAGCACGAGGGGGCCTATTCACCC. It yields the protein CASSQHEGAYSP. The entire CDR3 sequence reads CASSQHEGAYSPLHF.

This clone was detected many times. Read coverage stops 3 residues before the CDR3 terminus; the germline J gene supplies the remainder. The genes are TRBV2 and TRBJ2-1; perhaps TRBD2 as D (5 bases). The V gene's germline CDR1 is SNHLY and CDR2 FYNNEI. CDR3 size: 14 residues. Trimming shortened V by 4 bases and J by 3 bases, and 10 bases separated the two germline ends. CDR3 amino acids: CASSGARGYNEQFF. CDR3 bases read: TGTGCCAGCAGTGGGGCCCGGGGCTACAATGAG.

This clone was observed a handful of times. The read ends 3 residues shy of where the CDR3 ends; the end is completed using the germline J gene. The chain carries TRBV5-1 and TRBJ2-7; a weak D match, TRBD1 (6 bases). Germline V lookup: CDR1 SGHRS, CDR2 YFSETQ. Trimming cost V 1 base and J 3 bases, with 11 bases left between them. The CDR3 covers 14 residues. CDR3 bases read: TGCGCCAGCAGCTTGACAGGGACGTTCTACGAG. Encoded protein: CASSLTGTFYE. The CDR3 in its entirety is CASSLTGTFYEQYF.

This clone was counted a few times. CDR3 region: CSARRGQLSNSPLHF. The sequenced CDR3 bases are TGCAGTGCTAGAAGGGGTCAACTCTCCAATTCACCC. This chain joins TRBV20-1 and TRBJ1-6; possibly TRBD1 for D (5 bases). The CDR3 end falls 3 residues outside the read, so it is completed with the germline J gene. The V gene's germline CDR1 is DFQATT and CDR2 SNEGSKA (reference sequence). This CDR3 has 15 residues. Trimming removed 2 bases at V and 7 bases at J, with 15 bases between.

This clone was observed a few times. Read sequence stops 3 residues before the CDR3 end, and the germline J gene provides the missing end. The chain combines TRBV19 with TRBJ2-1; 9 bases line up with TRBD2. Germline-derived CDR1 and CDR2 are LNHDA and SQIVND (reference sequence). V shed 2 bases and J 7 bases; nucleotides not matched to a gene: 6. This CDR3 spans 15 amino acids. The CDR3 spells CASSIKAGGSNEQFF. The covered CDR3 bases are TGTGCCAGTAGTATAAAAGCGGGGGGCTCGAATGAG.

This clone was detected ten times or more. Sequencing ends 3 residues short of the CDR3 end; the germline J gene provides the rest. The chain combines TRBV19 with TRBJ2-3, with 8 bases aligning to TRBD1. The CDR3 consists of 14 residues. Germline trimming cut 6 bases from V and 6 bases from J; bases unmatched to any gene: 8. Germline V lookup: CDR1 LNHDA, CDR2 SQIVND (reference sequence). The DNA read from the CDR3 is TGTGCCAGTAGGAGACAGGGGTTCTCGGATACG. Encoded protein: CASRRQGFSDT. The entire CDR3 protein is CASRRQGFSDTQYF.

This clone was detected ten times or more. The read falls 3 residues short of the CDR3 end, and the missing part is taken from the germline J gene. V and J are TRBV6-2 or TRBV6-3 and TRBJ1-6; D possibly corresponds to TRBD1 (5 bases). The V gene lost 2 bases and the J gene lost 3 bases, with 11 bases spanning the gap. Germline CDR1 and CDR2: MNHEY and SVGEGT. The length of the CDR3 is 16 residues. The CDR3 here is CASSYPTVLYNSPLHF. The part of the CDR3 DNA that was read is TGTGCCAGCAGTTACCCGACAGTCCTCTATAATTCACCC.

This clone was found many times. The read falls 3 residues short of the CDR3 end, and the missing part is taken from the germline J gene. The V and J genes are TRBV20-1 and TRBJ2-1; 13 nucleotides agree with TRBD2. Per germline, CDR1 DFQATT and CDR2 SNEGSKA (reference sequence). V lost 3 bases and J lost 6; bases outside the gene matches: 8. The CDR3 runs 16 residues. CDR3 bases read: TGCAGTGCTAGGCTAGAGACTAGCGGGGGGTTCAATGAG. Encoded protein: CSARLETSGGFNE. The whole CDR3 is CSARLETSGGFNEQFF.

Many counts were recorded for this clone. Sequencing ends 3 residues short of the CDR3 end; the germline J gene provides the rest. J is TRBJ2-3 and V is TRBV7-9; TRBD2 matches at 9 bases. Germline CDR1 SEHNR, CDR2 FQNEAQ (reference sequence). The J segment lost 7 bases and the V segment lost 3 bases, leaving 8 bases of the junction unmatched. The length of the CDR3 is 15 residues. The CDR3 DNA, read in part, is TGTGCCAGCAGCTTTCGGTTAGCGGGGGAGAATACG. It codes for CASSFRLAGENT. From start to end, the CDR3 is CASSFRLAGENTQYF. Drawing the rest from reference TRBV7-9 and TRBJ2-3, the complete variable domain is DTGVSQNPRHKITKRGQNVTFRCDPISEHNRLYWYRQTLGQGPEFLTYFQNEAQLEKSRLLSDRFSAERPKGSFSTLEIQRTEQGDSAMYLCASSFRLAGENTQYFGPGTRLTVL.

This clone was recorded at least ten times. The CDR3 end falls 3 residues outside the read, so it is completed with the germline J gene. V usage is TRBV7-3 and J usage is TRBJ1-1, with D unclear. The CDR3 runs 13 residues. CDR1 and CDR2 (germline): SGHTA, FQGTGA. The germline V and J ends were trimmed by 1 base and 1 base, with 4 bases remaining between them. CDR3 protein: CASSLIANTEAFF. The sequenced CDR3 bases are TGTGCCAGCAGCTTAATAGCGAACACTGAA.

This clone was seen repeatedly, ten times or more. The read terminates 3 residues before the CDR3 end, so the remaining end is supplied by the germline J gene. The rearrangement uses TRBV4-1 and TRBJ2-7, with TRBD1 matching 8 bases. The germline CDR1 and CDR2 sequences are MGHRA and YSYEKL. The CDR3 spans 15 residues. V shed 2 bases, J shed 2 bases, and the junction held 5 bases outside the gene matches. CDR3 region: CASSQTGTGPYEQYF. The sequenced CDR3 bases are TGCGCCAGCAGCCAAACCGGGACAGGCCCCTACGAG.

This clone was picked up many times. The missing CDR3 end, 3 residues past where the read stops, is filled in from the germline J gene. The chain carries TRBV14 and TRBJ2-7; D is perhaps TRBD1 (5 bases). The V end lost 5 bases, the J end lost 5 bases, and 19 bases lay between the germline ends. The germline gives CDR1 SGHDN, CDR2 FVKESK. The CDR3 runs to 15 residues. The covered CDR3 bases are TGTGCCAGCAGCTACCAATTGGGGCTTAGAGACGAG. It translates to CASSYQLGLRDE. The full-length CDR3 reads as CASSYQLGLRDEQYF.

This clone appeared many times. The read is 3 residues too short to cover the CDR3 end, so that end is filled in from the germline J gene. The genes are TRBV19 and TRBJ2-7; D possibly corresponds to TRBD1 (5 bases). V was clipped by 5 bases and J by 3 bases, with 14 bases between them. This CDR3 comprises 14 residues. The V gene's germline CDR1 is LNHDA and CDR2 SQIVND (reference sequence). CDR3 sequence reads: CASSFVDSHYEQYF. CDR3 DNA, as far as it was read: TGTGCCAGTAGTTTTGTTGACAGTCACTACGAG.

The table lists this clone with many counts. The missing CDR3 end, 3 residues past where the read stops, is filled in from the germline J gene. The genes are TRBV4-1 and TRBJ2-7, with unresolved D. The CDR3 contains 14 residues. Germline V gives CDR1 MGHRA, CDR2 YSYEKL. V lost 0 bases and J lost 0, with 6 bases in between. The CDR3 bases that were read are TGCGCCAGCAGCCAAGAGGCCAGCTCCTACGAG. Its protein is CASSQEASSYE. The entire CDR3 protein reads CASSQEASSYEQYF.